A single sample is the source of the 10 T cell receptor beta chains below, sequenced in a study of shared clonotypes between healthy human individuals. Sequencing was performed with immunoSEQ multiplex PCR; in TCRdb, only in-frame clones are kept and a portion is missing. The sample lists about 99,000 clones, around half occurring once. The sequenced sample consisted of PBMCs. All receptors derive from a middle-aged woman in good health. Some clones in this sample may be carry-over from other donors' samples.

About this clone itself: The likely explanation is a read error, given a far larger clone one base away. The rearrangement joins TRBV5-4 to TRBJ2-1; 9 nucleotides agree with TRBD2. The CDR3 length is 14 residues. Germline CDR1 reads SGHNT; CDR2 reads YYREEE (reference sequence). The CDR3 sequence is CASSGTSSYDEQFF. The CDR3 bases are TGTGCCAGCAGCGGGACTAGCTCCTACGATGAGCAGTTCTTC. The variable domain in full, with the rest retrieved from reference TRBV5-4 and TRBJ2-1, is ETGVTQSPTHLIKTRGQQVTLRCSSQSGHNTVSWYQQALGQGPQFIFQYYREEENGRGNFPPRFSGLQFPNYSSELNVNALELDDSALYLCASSGTSSYDEQFFGPGTRLTVL.

This clone was found many times. The genes are TRBV27 and TRBJ1-5, with 8 nucleotides matching TRBD1. The V and J ends lost 5 bases and 5 bases, in that order; junction bases with no gene match: 8. The CDR3 extends over 15 amino acids. CDR1 is MNHEY, CDR2 SMNVEV, per germline (reference sequence). The CDR3 protein is CASSQRQGRDQPQHF. For the CDR3, the DNA is TGTGCCAGCAGTCAACGACAGGGGAGGGATCAGCCCCAGCATTTT.

The rearrangement uses TRBV4-1 and TRBJ2-2; 8 bases match TRBD2. This CDR3 has 17 residues. Germline lookup yields CDR1 MGHRA and CDR2 YSYEKL. Trimming took 0 bases from V and 5 from J; bases not matched to a gene: 8. The DNA for the CDR3 is TGCGCCAGCAGCCAAGATCGATGGACTAGCTCGACCGGGGAGCTGTTTTTT. Protein: CASSQDRWTSSTGELFF.

This clone has just a few counts. This rearrangement joins TRBV5-4 to TRBJ2-6; 10 nucleotides align to TRBD1. Germline V gene sequence: CDR1 SGHNT, CDR2 YYREEE (reference sequence). The length of the CDR3 is 17 residues. V lost 4 bases to trimming and J lost 3 bases; unmatched junction nucleotides: 7. The CDR3 spells CASSLGTGESGANVLTF. In nucleotides, the CDR3 is TGTGCCAGCAGCCTCGGGACAGGGGAAAGTGGGGCCAACGTCCTGACTTTC.

The V call is TRBV28, the J call TRBJ2-7; D unresolved. This CDR3 has 14 amino acids. Germline CDR1 is MDHEN and CDR2 is SYDVKM. Deletions cut 3 bases from V and 2 bases from J, with 11 bases between. The chain's CDR3 is CASSLELLTYEQYF. DNA of the CDR3: TGTGCCAGCAGTTTGGAGCTCCTCACCTACGAGCAGTACTTC.

This clone was seen at least ten times. The chain couples TRBV5-1 to TRBJ2-7; 10 bases are shared with TRBD2. Looked up from germline, CDR1 is SGHRS and CDR2 is YFSETQ. This CDR3 has 16 residues. With 2 bases clipped from V and 2 bases from J, the junction kept 7 bases outside the gene matches. The CDR3 sequence is CASSFYSGRSPYEQYF. CDR3 sequence (DNA): TGCGCCAGCAGCTTCTATAGCGGGAGGTCCCCCTACGAGCAGTACTTC.

About this clone: Since a far larger clone is one base different, this is likely a read error. The rearrangement joins TRBV9 to TRBJ2-7; 7 bases are a match to TRBD1. The CDR3 spans 14 residues. Germline-derived CDR1 and CDR2 are SGDLS and YYNGEE. The CDR3 is CASSRGQEPYGQYF. The CDR3 DNA reads TGTGCCAGCAGCCGCGGACAGGAACCTTACGGGCAGTACTTC.

In its sample, this clone was seen many times. CDR3 nucleotides: TGCGCCACCGGACTAGCGCAGAACAATGAGCAGTTCTTC. It is translated as CATGLAQNNEQFF. The chain recombines TRBV5-1 with TRBJ2-1; 9 bases are shared with TRBD2. The CDR3 is 13 residues long. CDR1 is SGHRS, CDR2 YFSETQ, per germline. V was clipped by 9 bases and J by 5 bases; unmatched bases: 6.

Regarding this clone: A read error is likely here: a far larger clone is one base away. The chain couples TRBV30 to TRBJ2-1; 8 bases agree with TRBD1. CDR1 GTSNPN and CDR2 SVGIG come from the germline V gene (reference sequence). The CDR3 loop spans 14 amino acids. As DNA, the CDR3 is TGTGCCGGCTTACGACAGGGGTCTTACAATGGGCAGTTCTTC. This encodes CAGLRQGSYNGQFF.

The V call is TRBV5-4, the J call TRBJ1-2; D remains ambiguous. The CDR3 is 14 amino acids. V gave up 1 base and J gave up 5 bases, with 12 bases separating them. Per germline, CDR1 SGHNT and CDR2 YYREEE (reference sequence). CDR3 sequence: CASSLLKGPYGYTF. As DNA, the CDR3 is TGTGCCAGCAGCTTGCTAAAAGGGCCTTATGGCTACACCTTC.